This T cell receptor (beta chain) was recovered during a study of early T cells in non-severe SARS-CoV-2 infection. Study details: The input, bulk RNA from unsorted whole blood, was sequenced, and chains were unpaired. Study outcomes and limitations: Clonotype matching in VDJdb favored anti-spike CD8 responses and did not capture private and CD4 specificities.

V was cut by 5 bases and J by 7 bases, with 9 bases left in between. The length of the CDR3 is 12 residues. The germline V gene encodes CDR1 SEHNR and CDR2 FQNEAQ (reference sequence). Researchers attached unique molecular identifiers to individual cDNA molecules. TCRdb ran MiXCR on the 5' RACE reads and lists one entry per CDR3 protein. The sample has tens of thousands of distinct CDR3 sequences; 13% are singletons. The sample holds many counts of this clonotype. As yet, its antigen is unknown. The TCR sequence derives from an adult who was a healthcare worker with PCR-confirmed SARS-CoV-2 infection or an uninfected control (not recorded which). V is TRBV7-9 and J is TRBJ2-1; D is tentatively TRBD1 or TRBD2 (6 bases each). What was sequenced was whole blood. CDR3 coding DNA: TGTGCCAGCAGCCGAGGGGGGAATGAGCAGTTCTTC. It specifies CASSRGGNEQFF.